Sequencing of this TCR beta chain was carried out in a study of blood T cell repertoires in COVID-19. Study-wide background: The United States, Italy and Spain supplied acute and convalescent COVID-19 samples. Sample material is recorded as cDNA or gDNA derived from T cells, B-cell-depleted T cells, or PBMCs.

Unmatched junction bases numbered 5, after V lost 7 bases and J lost 0 bases. This CDR3 has 15 residues. Germline assignment: CDR1 WNHNN and CDR2 SYGVQD (reference sequence). Seattle participants joined during active infection and were tracked over time. Authors' methods: Cell counts per sample came from amplifying reference gene primers. Measured with immunoSEQ multiplex PCR; TCRdb has only the in-frame clones, and not every one. V, J and clone size derive from that table, while D and trimming were established from the DNA sequence. Among approximately 13,000 clones listed, about 70% were seen once. The J gene is TRBJ2-2, the V gene TRBV10-1; 7 bases map to TRBD1. The receptor's source is a man between 60 and 75 years old with COVID-19, enrolled during active disease. The sample was peripheral blood. CDR3 protein: CASIGTASNTGELFF. The CDR3 bases are TGCGCCAGCATAGGGACAGCGTCGAACACCGGGGAGCTGTTTTTT.